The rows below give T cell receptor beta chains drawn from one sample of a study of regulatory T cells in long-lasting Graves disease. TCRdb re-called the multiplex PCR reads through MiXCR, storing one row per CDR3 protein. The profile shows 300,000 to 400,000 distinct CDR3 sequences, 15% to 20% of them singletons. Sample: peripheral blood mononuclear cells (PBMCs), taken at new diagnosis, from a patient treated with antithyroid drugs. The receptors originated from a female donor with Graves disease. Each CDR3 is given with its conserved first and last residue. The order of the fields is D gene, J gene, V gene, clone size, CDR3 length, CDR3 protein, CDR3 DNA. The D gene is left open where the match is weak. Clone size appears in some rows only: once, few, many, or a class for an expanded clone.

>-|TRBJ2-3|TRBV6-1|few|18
CASSEALEVSVPTDTQYF
TGTGCCAGCAGTGAAGCGCTCGAGGTCAGCGTTCCCACAGATACGCAGTATTTT
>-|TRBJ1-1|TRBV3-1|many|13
CASSQTRGTEAFF
TGTGCCAGCAGCCAAACCCGGGGCACTGAAGCTTTCTTT
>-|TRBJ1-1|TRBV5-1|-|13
CASSLDVSTEAFF
TGCGCCAGCAGCTTGGATGTTAGCACTGAAGCTTTCTTT
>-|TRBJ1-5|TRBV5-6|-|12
CASSFWDQPQHF
TGTGCCAGCAGCTTTTGGGATCAGCCCCAGCATTTT
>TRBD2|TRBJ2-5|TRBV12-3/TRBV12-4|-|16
CASSLTSGSSGETQYF
TGTGCCAGCAGTTTAACTAGCGGGAGTTCGGGAGAGACCCAGTACTTC
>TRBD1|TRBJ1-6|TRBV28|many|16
CASSLPGTGGRSPLHF
TGTGCCAGCAGTTTACCGGGGACAGGGGGCAGATCACCCCTCCACTTT
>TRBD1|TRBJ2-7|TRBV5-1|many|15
CASSIPGTGSYEQYF
TGCGCCAGCAGCATCCCCGGGACAGGGAGCTACGAGCAGTACTTC
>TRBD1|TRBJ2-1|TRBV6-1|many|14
CASRRDRLHNEQFF
TGTGCCAGCAGGAGGGACAGGCTCCACAATGAGCAGTTCTTC
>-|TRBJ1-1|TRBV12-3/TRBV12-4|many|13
CASRPSGGTEAFF
TGTGCCAGCAGACCCTCCGGAGGCACTGAAGCTTTCTTT
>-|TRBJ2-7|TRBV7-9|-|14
CASSPPGGGPEQYF
TGTGCCAGCAGCCCCCCAGGGGGGGGTCCGGAGCAGTACTTC
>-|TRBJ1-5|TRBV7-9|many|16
CASSLVRGSGNQPQHF
TGTGCCAGCAGCTTAGTGCGGGGAAGCGGCAATCAGCCCCAGCATTTT
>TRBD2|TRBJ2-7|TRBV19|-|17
CASSVTPSSGSSHEQYF
TGTGCCAGTAGTGTCACCCCGTCTAGCGGGAGCTCCCACGAGCAGTACTTC
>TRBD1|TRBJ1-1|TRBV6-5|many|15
CASSLDYRGGTEAFF
TGTGCCAGCAGTTTGGACTACAGGGGAGGGACTGAAGCTTTCTTT
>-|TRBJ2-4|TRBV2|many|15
CASSQPESAKNIQYF
TGTGCCAGCAGCCAGCCCGAATCGGCCAAAAACATTCAGTACTTC
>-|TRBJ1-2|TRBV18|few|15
CASSPTPPGNHGYTF
TGTGCCAGCTCACCAACACCCCCCGGTAATCATGGCTACACCTTC
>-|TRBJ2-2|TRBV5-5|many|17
CASSSPSTGLNTGELFF
TGTGCCAGCAGCTCCCCCTCGACAGGCTTGAACACCGGGGAGCTGTTTTTT
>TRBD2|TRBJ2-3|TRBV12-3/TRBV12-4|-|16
CASSRIAGYSRHTQYF
TGTGCCAGCAGCCGTATAGCGGGGTATAGCAGACATACGCAGTATTTT
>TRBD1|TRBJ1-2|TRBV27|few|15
CASSSRRDRVTGYTF
TGTGCCAGCAGTTCGCGCCGGGACAGGGTAACGGGCTACACCTTC
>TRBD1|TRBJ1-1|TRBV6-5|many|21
CASSYGNPTRDRGELNTEAFF
TGTGCCAGCAGTTACGGCAATCCCACCCGGGACAGGGGAGAATTGAACACTGAAGCTTTCTTT
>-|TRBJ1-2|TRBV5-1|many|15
CASSLVPSQTYGYTF
TGCGCCAGCAGCTTGGTGCCGAGTCAAACCTATGGCTACACCTTC
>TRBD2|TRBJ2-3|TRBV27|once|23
CASSLARGRPSGSGVVSTDTQYF
TGTGCCAGCTCCCTTGCCCGGGGACGACCTAGCGGGAGTGGAGTAGTAAGCACAGATACGCAGTATTTT
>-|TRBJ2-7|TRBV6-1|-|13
CASRTDMTYEQYF
TGTGCCAGCAGAACCGACATGACCTACGAGCAGTACTTC
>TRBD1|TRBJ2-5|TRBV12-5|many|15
CASGLATGWGETQYF
TGTGCTAGTGGTTTGGCGACAGGGTGGGGAGAGACCCAGTACTTC
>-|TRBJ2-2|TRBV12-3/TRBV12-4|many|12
CASSSRTGELFF
TGTGCCAGCAGTTCCCGGACAGGGGAGCTGTTTTTT
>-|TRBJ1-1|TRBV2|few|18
CASSEFLTELYLGTEAFF
TGTGCCAGCAGTGAATTTTTAACAGAATTGTACTTGGGCACTGAAGCTTTCTTT
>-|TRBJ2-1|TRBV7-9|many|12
CASSLALPPPIF
TGTGCCAGCAGCTTAGCGCTCCCCCCCCCTATCTTC
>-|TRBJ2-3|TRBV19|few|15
CASSIGDLSTDTQYF
TGTGCCAGTAGTATTGGGGACCTCAGCACAGATACGCAGTATTTT
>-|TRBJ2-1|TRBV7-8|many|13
CASSTTPGNEQFF
TGTGCCAGCAGTACGACCCCCGGGAATGAGCAGTTCTTC
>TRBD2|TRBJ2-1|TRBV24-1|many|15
CATRASGRTHNEQFF
TGTGCCACCAGAGCTAGCGGGAGGACCCACAATGAGCAGTTCTTC
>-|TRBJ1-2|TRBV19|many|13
CASSMTVAYGYTF
TGTGCCAGTAGTATGACAGTAGCTTATGGCTACACCTTC
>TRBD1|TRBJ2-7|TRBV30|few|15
CAWSPGTVSSYEQYF
TGTGCCTGGAGTCCCGGGACAGTCAGCTCCTACGAGCAGTACTTC
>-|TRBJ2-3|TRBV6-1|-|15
CASSDRVVGTDTQYF
TGTGCCAGCAGTGACAGGGTCGTCGGGACAGATACGCAGTATTTT
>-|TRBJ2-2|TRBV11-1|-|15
CASTQHTNNAGELFF
TGTGCCAGCACCCAACATACTAATAACGCCGGGGAGCTGTTTTTT
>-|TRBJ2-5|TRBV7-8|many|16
CASSRAGGGHQETQYF
TGTGCCAGCAGCCGCGCCGGCGGAGGACACCAAGAGACCCAGTACTTC
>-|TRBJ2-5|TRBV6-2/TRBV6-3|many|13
CASTWLEGETQYF
TGTGCCAGCACTTGGTTGGAAGGAGAGACCCAGTACTTC
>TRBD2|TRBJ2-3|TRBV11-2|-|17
CASSLAGGTGVADTQYF
TGTGCCAGCAGCTTAGCGGGAGGGACCGGGGTGGCGGATACGCAGTATTTT
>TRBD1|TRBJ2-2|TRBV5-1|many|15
CASSAGQGYTGELFF
TGCGCCAGCAGCGCGGGACAGGGGTACACCGGGGAGCTGTTTTTT
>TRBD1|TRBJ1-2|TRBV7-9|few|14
CASSLGQVLGGYTF
TGTGCCAGCAGCTTGGGACAGGTTCTAGGGGGCTACACCTTC
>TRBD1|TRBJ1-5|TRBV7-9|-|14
CASGLRTGYQPQHF
TGTGCCAGCGGCTTGCGGACAGGGTATCAGCCCCAGCATTTT
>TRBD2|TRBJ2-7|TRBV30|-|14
CAWTGTRGSYEQYF
TGTGCCTGGACCGGGACTAGGGGCTCCTACGAGCAGTACTTC
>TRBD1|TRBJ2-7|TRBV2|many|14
CASSPAQGTYEQYF
TGTGCCAGCAGCCCCGCACAGGGGACCTACGAGCAGTACTTC
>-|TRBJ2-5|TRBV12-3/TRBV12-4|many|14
CASSLLADQETQYF
TGTGCCAGCAGTTTATTAGCGGACCAAGAGACCCAGTACTTC
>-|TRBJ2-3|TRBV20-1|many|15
CSADDGRRVADTQYF
TGCAGTGCTGACGACGGAAGAAGGGTCGCAGATACGCAGTATTTT
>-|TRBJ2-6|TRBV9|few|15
CASSGHRAGANVLTF
TGTGCCAGCAGCGGTCACAGGGCTGGGGCCAACGTCCTGACTTTC
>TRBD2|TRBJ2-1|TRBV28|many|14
CASVSGRALNEQFF
TGTGCCAGCGTTAGCGGGAGGGCCCTAAATGAGCAGTTCTTC
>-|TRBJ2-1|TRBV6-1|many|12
CASSEVFPQQFF
TGTGCCAGCAGTGAAGTTTTCCCTCAGCAGTTCTTC
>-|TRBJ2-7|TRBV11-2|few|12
CASSLSTYEQHF
TGTGCCAGCAGCTTAAGTACGTACGAGCAGCACTTC
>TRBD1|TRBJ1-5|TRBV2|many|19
CASRDDLPPRGYSNQPQHF
TGTGCCAGCAGGGACGACCTGCCCCCCAGGGGGTATAGCAATCAGCCCCAGCATTTT
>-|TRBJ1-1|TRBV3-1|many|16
CASSHYSYSLNTEAFF
TGTGCCAGCAGCCATTATTCGTACAGCCTGAACACTGAAGCTTTCTTT
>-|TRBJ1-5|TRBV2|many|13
CASSERADQPQHF
TGTGCCAGCAGTGAACGGGCCGATCAGCCCCAGCATTTT
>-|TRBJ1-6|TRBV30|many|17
CAHAEDLGTLYNSPLHF
TGTGCCCACGCGGAAGATTTGGGGACCTTGTATAATTCACCCCTCCACTTT
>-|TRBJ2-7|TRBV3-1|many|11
CASGTLGQKYF
TGTGCCAGCGGAACTTTAGGACAGAAGTACTTC